This TCR beta chain was sequenced in a study of T cells after yellow fever vaccination. Trimming shortened V by 3 bases and J by 4 bases, and 16 bases separated the two germline ends. The CDR3 contains 16 residues. This clonotype appeared many times. TCRdb ran MiXCR on the 5' RACE reads and lists one entry per CDR3 protein. This table holds roughly 120,000 distinct CDR3 sequences, roughly 7.9% found once. This receptor was identified in a man between 18 and 29 years old who received the YFV17D yellow fever vaccine. The sample here was CD4+ T cells sorted from PBMCs, taken more than 35 days after the first yellow fever vaccination. The V gene is TRBV12-3 or TRBV12-4, the J gene TRBJ2-1; a possible D gene is TRBD1 (7 bases). The CDR3 coding sequence is TGTGCCAGCAGTTTTCCAGGGGGGCGCGGGTACAATGAGCAGTTCTTC. It encodes CASSFPGGRGYNEQFF.